This T cell receptor beta chain was profiled in a study of cytotoxic CD8 clonotypes in ibrutinib-treated CLL. Study-level results: Few clonotypes were public, and these shrank or held steady under treatment.

In the case of this clone: Its antigen remains unknown.

In germline, CDR1 is KGHSH, CDR2 LQKENI. The CDR3 is 16 amino acids. Trimming removed 3 bases from V and 3 bases from J, with 14 bases in between. Repertoires were generated with immunoSEQ multiplex PCR, while TCRdb's copy carries only in-frame clones and drops some. This table has roughly 76,000 clones, approximately 80% appearing once. This receptor was obtained from a human donor with chronic lymphocytic leukemia. This specimen consisted of PBMCs, obtained at disease progression, from a patient treated with ibrutinib. The genes are TRBV18 and TRBJ1-4; D possibly corresponds to TRBD1 (5 bases). The CDR3 is CASSPRRGLANEKLFF. The CDR3 region has the DNA TGTGCCAGCTCACCCCGGAGGGGTTTGGCTAATGAAAAACTGTTTTTT.